The present entry profiles one T cell receptor beta chain with its context. Its antigen is unknown. Being one base from a much bigger clone, this may be a read error. In patients aged 18 to 65, hyperthyroidism was newly diagnosed, with duration under 2 months. Exclusion followed for patients with uncontrolled infection, other autoimmune disease, pregnancy or lactation. The sample comes from a study of T cells in Graves' hyperthyroidism and ophthalmopathy. Whole-study results and caveats: Blood also held most thyroid clonotypes expanded beyond 0.001.

Amplified TCR beta CDR3 regions derived from RNA transcripts. The TCR CDR3 first-round RT-PCR relied on the HTBI primer set. TCRdb processed the multiplex PCR reads anew with MiXCR; each CDR3 protein has one entry. The repertoire holds under 300,000 distinct CDR3 sequences, with around 13% as singletons. The receptor comes from a woman aged 40 to 49 with Graves' hyperthyroidism. Sequencing was carried out using blood.

This CDR3 reads CASSPSCQETQYF. The CDR3 DNA reads TGTGCCAGCAGCCCCTCGTGCCAAGAGACCCAGTACTTC. This chain uses TRBV27 with TRBJ2-5; no clear D. The V end was cut by 6 bases, the J end by 1 base, with 9 bases between. The CDR3 spans 13 residues. In germline, CDR1 is MNHEY, CDR2 SMNVEV (reference sequence).